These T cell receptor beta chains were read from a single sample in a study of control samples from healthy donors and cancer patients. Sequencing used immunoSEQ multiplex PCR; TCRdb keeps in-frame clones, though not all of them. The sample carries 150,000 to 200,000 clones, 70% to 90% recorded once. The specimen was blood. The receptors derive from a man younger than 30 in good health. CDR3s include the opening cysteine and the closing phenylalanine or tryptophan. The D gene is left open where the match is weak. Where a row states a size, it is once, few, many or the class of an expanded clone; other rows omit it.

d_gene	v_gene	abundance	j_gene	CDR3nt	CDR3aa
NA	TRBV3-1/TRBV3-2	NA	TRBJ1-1	TGTGCCAGCAGCCAGACAGGAGGGAACACTGAAGCTTTCTTT	CASSQTGGNTEAFF
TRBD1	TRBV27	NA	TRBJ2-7	TGTGCCAGCAGTAGACAGGGGATCACCTACGAGCAGTACTTC	CASSRQGITYEQYF
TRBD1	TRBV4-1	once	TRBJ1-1	TGCGCCAGCAGCGCCGGACAGGGACCTACCTCAGCTTTCTTT	CASSAGQGPTSAFF
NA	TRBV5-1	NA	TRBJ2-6	TGCGCCAGCAGCTTGAACACGGGCGGGGCCAACGTCCTGACTTTC	CASSLNTGGANVLTF
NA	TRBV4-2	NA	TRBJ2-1	TGTGCCAGCAGCCCGCGACAGGGAGGCGGGAATGAGCAGTTCTTC	CASSPRQGGGNEQFF
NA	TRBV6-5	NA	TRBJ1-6	TGTGCCAGCAGTAGAAGGCGGATTAATTCACCCCTCCACTTT	CASSRRRINSPLHF
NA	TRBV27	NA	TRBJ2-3	TGTGCCAGTTCAACCTACTCGCGAGGACCCACAGATACGCAGTATTTT	CASSTYSRGPTDTQYF
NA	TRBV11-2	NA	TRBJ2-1	TGTGCCAGCAGGCAGCAGGGTGGCAATGAGCAGTTCTTC	CASRQQGGNEQFF
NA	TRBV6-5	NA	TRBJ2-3	TGTGCCAGCAGTAACGGACACGGGAGAGATACGCAGTATTTT	CASSNGHGRDTQYF
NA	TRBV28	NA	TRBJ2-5	TGTGCCAGCAGTTTCGCATCAGGGGGGGGAGAGACCCAGTACTTC	CASSFASGGGETQYF
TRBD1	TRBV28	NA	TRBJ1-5	TGTGCCAGCAGCAGGGGGTGGAAGCAGCCCCAGCATTTT	CASSRGWKQPQHF
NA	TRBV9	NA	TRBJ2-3	TGTGCCAGCAGGCCGTCCGGGACTCACAACACAGATACGCAGTATTTT	CASRPSGTHNTDTQYF
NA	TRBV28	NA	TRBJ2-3	TGTGCCAGCAGAGCTAGCGGCACAGATACGCAGTATTTT	CASRASGTDTQYF
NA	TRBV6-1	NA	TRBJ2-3	TGTGCCAGCAGTGATTGGCCTTTAGGAGATACGCAGTATTTT	CASSDWPLGDTQYF
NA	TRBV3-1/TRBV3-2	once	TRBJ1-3	TGTGCCAGCAGCCAAGCCCATGGAAACACCATATATTTT	CASSQAHGNTIYF
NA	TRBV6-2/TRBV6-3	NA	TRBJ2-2	TGTGCCAGCAGTTACATTGGGGGTGGGGAGCTGTTTTTT	CASSYIGGGELFF
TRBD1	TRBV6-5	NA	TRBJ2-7	TGTGCCAGCAGTCTTCCCGGGACAGGGGCGGAGCAGTACTTC	CASSLPGTGAEQYF
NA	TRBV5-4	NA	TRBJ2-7	TGTGCCAGCAGCTTTCCGGGAGAAGAGCAGTACTTC	CASSFPGEEQYF
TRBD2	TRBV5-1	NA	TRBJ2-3	TGCGCCAGCAGCTTGGTAGCGCGGGGGGGCACAGATACGCAGTATTTT	CASSLVARGGTDTQYF
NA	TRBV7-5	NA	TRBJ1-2	TGTGTCAGAAGCTTAGCCGACAGGAGCGGCGGCTACACCTTC	CVRSLADRSGGYTF
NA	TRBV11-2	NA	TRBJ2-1	TGTGCCAGCAGCCCCCTCAGCGGTTACAATGAGCAGTTCTTC	CASSPLSGYNEQFF
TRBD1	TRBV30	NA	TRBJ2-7	TGTGCCGGGTCAGGGGGTTATTCCTACGAGCAGTACTTC	CAGSGGYSYEQYF
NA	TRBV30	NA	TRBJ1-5	TGTGCCTGGAGTGCAGGATTCAATCAGCCCCAGCATTTT	CAWSAGFNQPQHF
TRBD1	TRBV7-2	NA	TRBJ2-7	TGTGCCAGCAGCTTTGTCTCCGGGACAGGCTCCTACGAGCAGTACTTC	CASSFVSGTGSYEQYF